Only one count was recorded for the clone carrying this T cell receptor (beta chain). The assay was immunoSEQ multiplex PCR, and TCRdb's table has in-frame clones only and misses some. The profile shows 70,000 or so clones, about 90% of them singletons. The source of the sample is a study of T cell changes during pregnancy in multiple sclerosis. Germline V CDR1 and CDR2: SNHLY, FYNNEI. The CDR3 length is 12 residues. V was clipped by 6 bases and J by 8 bases, with 13 bases between them. Specimen: CD4+ T cells from peripheral blood mononuclear cells, collected after pregnancy. The chain has TRBV2 and TRBJ1-1, with D tentatively TRBD1 (6 bases). The TCR comes from a female donor with multiple sclerosis, enrolled in a pregnancy study. Here the CDR3 DNA reads TGTGCCAGCAGCCTTACAGGGCTCGAAGCTTTCTTT. Protein sequence: CASSLTGLEAFF.